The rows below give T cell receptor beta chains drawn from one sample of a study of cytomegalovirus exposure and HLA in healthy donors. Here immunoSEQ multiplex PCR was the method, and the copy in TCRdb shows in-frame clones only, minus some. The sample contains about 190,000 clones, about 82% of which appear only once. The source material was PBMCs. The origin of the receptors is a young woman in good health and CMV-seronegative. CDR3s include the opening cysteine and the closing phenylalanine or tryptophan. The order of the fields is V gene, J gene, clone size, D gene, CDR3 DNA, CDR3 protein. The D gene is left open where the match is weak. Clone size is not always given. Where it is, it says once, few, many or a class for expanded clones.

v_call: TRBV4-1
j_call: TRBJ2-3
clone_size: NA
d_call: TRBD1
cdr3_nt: TGCGCCAGCAGCCAAAGACAGGGTAAAGATACGCAGTATTTT
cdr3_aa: CASSQRQGKDTQYF

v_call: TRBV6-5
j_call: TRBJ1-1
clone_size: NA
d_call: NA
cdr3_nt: TGTGCCAGCAGTTACTCGCTTGGGGGCCCTGAAGCTTTCTTT
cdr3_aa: CASSYSLGGPEAFF

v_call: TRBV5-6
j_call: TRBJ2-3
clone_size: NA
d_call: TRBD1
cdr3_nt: TGTGCCAGCAGCGCGGGGACAGGGGACACAGATACGCAGTATTTT
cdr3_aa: CASSAGTGDTDTQYF

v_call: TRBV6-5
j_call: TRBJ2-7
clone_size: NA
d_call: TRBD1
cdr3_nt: TGTGCCAGCAGTCTATCCGGGACAGGTAACGAGCAGTACTTC
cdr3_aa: CASSLSGTGNEQYF

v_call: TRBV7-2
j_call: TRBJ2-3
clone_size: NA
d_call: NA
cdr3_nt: TGTGCCAGCAGCTCCCACACACTAAATTTAGCAGATACGCAGTATTTT
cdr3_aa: CASSSHTLNLADTQYF

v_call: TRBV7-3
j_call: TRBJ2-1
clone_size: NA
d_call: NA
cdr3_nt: TGTGCCAGCGGGCGGGGCAGCTACAATGAGCAGTTCTTC
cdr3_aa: CASGRGSYNEQFF

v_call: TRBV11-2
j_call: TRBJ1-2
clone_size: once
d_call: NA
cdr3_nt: TGTGCCAGCAGCTTAGAGGGCGCCACTAACTATGGCTACACCTTC
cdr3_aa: CASSLEGATNYGYTF

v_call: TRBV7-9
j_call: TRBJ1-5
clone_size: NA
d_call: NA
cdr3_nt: TGTGCCAGCAGCTTCGGGGAACATCAGCCCCAGCATTTT
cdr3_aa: CASSFGEHQPQHF

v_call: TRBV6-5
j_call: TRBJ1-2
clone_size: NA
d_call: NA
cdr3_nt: TGTGCCAGCAGTGGCGACAGCCTCACTAACTATGGCTACACCTTC
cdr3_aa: CASSGDSLTNYGYTF

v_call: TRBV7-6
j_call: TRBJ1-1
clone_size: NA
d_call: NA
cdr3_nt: TGTGCCAGCAGCTTTGCCCTACCTTTGAACACTGAAGCTTTCTTT
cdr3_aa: CASSFALPLNTEAFF

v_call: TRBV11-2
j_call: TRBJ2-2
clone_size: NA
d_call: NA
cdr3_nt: TGTGCCAGCAGCCACGACACCAACACCGGGGAGCTGTTTTTT
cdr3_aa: CASSHDTNTGELFF

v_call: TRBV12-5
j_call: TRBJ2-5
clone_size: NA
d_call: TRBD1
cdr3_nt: TGTGCTAGTGGTTTGGTAGGGGGCCATTGGGATGTGGAGACCCAGTACTTC
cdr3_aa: CASGLVGGHWDVETQYF

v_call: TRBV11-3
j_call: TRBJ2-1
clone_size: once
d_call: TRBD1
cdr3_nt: TGTGCCAGCAGCTTAGTCTGGACAGGGAACTACAATGAGCAGTTCTTC
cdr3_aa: CASSLVWTGNYNEQFF

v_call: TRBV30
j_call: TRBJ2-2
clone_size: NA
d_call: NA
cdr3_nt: TGTGCCTGGAGTCAGAACACCGGGGAGCTGTTTTTT
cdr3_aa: CAWSQNTGELFF

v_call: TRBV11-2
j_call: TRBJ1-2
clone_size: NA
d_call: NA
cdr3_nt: TGTGCCAGCAGCTCTCGGCGGGCTGGCGATGGCTACACCTTC
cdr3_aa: CASSSRRAGDGYTF

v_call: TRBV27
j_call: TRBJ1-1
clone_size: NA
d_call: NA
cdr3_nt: TGTGCCAGCAATTCAATGGGACTTAAGAACACTGAAGCTTTCTTT
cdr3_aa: CASNSMGLKNTEAFF

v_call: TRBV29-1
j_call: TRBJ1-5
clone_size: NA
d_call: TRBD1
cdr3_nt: TGCAGCGTCGGGACAGGGAAGGACAATCAGCCCCAGCATTTT
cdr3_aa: CSVGTGKDNQPQHF

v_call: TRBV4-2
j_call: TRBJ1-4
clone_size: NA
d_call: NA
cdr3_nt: TGTGCCAGCAGCCAAGATTATGGGGACAAAGGTGAAAAACTGTTTTTT
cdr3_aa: CASSQDYGDKGEKLFF

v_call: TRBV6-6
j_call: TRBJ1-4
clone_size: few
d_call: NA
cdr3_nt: TGTGCCAGCAGTTGGGGGGGGAAGAATGAAAAACTGTTTTTT
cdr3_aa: CASSWGGKNEKLFF

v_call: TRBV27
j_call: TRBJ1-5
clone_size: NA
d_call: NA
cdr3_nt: TGTGCCAGCAGTTTGGGGGCAGACAATCAGCCCCAGCATTTT
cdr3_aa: CASSLGADNQPQHF

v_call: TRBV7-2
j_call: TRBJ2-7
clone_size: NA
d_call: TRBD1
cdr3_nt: TGTGCCAGCAGCCCCGGACAGGGTGGTGTGTACGAGCAGTACTTC
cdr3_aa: CASSPGQGGVYEQYF

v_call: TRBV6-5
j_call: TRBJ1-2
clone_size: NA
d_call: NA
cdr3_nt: TGTGCCAGCAGTCCTTCGGCCTTATCGGGAGGCTACACCTTC
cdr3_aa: CASSPSALSGGYTF

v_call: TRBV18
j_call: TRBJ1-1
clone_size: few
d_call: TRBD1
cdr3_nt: TGTGCCAGCTCACCAGGGACAGACACTGAAGCTTTCTTT
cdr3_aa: CASSPGTDTEAFF

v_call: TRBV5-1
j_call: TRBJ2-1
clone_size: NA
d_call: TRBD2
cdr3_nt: TGCGCCAGCAGCTTGATGGCGGGAGGCAATGAGCAGTTCTTC
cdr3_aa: CASSLMAGGNEQFF

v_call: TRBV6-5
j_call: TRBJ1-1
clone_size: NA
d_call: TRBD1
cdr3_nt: TGTGCCAGCTCTCTGACAGGGGCCGTCAACACTGAAGCTTTCTTT
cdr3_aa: CASSLTGAVNTEAFF

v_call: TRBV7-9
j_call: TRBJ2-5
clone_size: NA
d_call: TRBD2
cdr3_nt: TGTGCCAGCAGCATGACTAGCGGGGGTCAAGAGACCCAGTACTTC
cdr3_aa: CASSMTSGGQETQYF

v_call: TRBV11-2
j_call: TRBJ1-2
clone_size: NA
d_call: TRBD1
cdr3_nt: TGTGCCAGCAGCGTCGGTATCGGGACAGGGCACCCCTACACCTTC
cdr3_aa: CASSVGIGTGHPYTF

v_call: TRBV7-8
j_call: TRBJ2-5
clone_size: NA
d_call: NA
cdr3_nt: TGTGCCAGCAGCCCGGGACACCGCCAAGAGACCCAGTACTTC
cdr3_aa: CASSPGHRQETQYF

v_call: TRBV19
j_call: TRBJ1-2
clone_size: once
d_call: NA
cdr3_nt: TGTGCCAGTAGTGAATCCGGGGGTTTCGGCTATGGCTACACCTTC
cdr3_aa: CASSESGGFGYGYTF

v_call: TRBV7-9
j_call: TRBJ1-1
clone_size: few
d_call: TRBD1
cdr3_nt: TGTGCCAGCAGCCACCGACAGGGACCTCCCACTGAAGCTTTCTTT
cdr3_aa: CASSHRQGPPTEAFF

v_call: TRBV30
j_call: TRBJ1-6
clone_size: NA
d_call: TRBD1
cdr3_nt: TGTGCCTGGAGGACAGGGATGATAAGCTCCTATAATTCACCCCTCCACTTT
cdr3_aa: CAWRTGMISSYNSPLHF

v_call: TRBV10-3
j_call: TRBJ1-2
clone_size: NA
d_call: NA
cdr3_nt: TGTGCCATCAGTGAGTTATCGTGGCAGGGCTACACCTTC
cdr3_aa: CAISELSWQGYTF

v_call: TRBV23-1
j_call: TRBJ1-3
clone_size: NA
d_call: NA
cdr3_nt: TGCGCCAGCAGTCAATCAATAGACCGTGCCGCTGGGGACACCGGAAACACCATATATTTT
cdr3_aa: CASSQSIDRAAGDTGNTIYF